Below are 13 T cell receptor beta chains sequenced from a single sample in a study of OX40 agonist ivuxolimab in advanced cancers. Sequencing used immunoSEQ multiplex PCR; TCRdb keeps in-frame clones, though not all of them. The profile shows about 43,000 clones, more than 75% of them singletons. The source material was CD4+ or CD8+ T cells sorted from blood, sampled in a trial of the OX40 agonist ivuxolimab. The origin of the receptors is an adult with an advanced solid tumor such as melanoma, head and neck, liver or kidney cancer.

The chain couples TRBV7-6 to TRBJ1-4; D is possibly TRBD1 (6 bases). Germline V gene sequence: CDR1 SGHVS, CDR2 FNYEAQ. This CDR3 contains 13 residues. The V gene lost 1 base and the J gene lost 8 bases, with 8 bases spanning the gap. The CDR3 coding sequence is TGTGCCAGCAGCTTAGTAGGGGGGGAAAAACTGTTTTTT. The encoded protein is CASSLVGGEKLFF.

The chain uses TRBV19 and TRBJ1-2, with D perhaps TRBD1 (5 bases). CDR3 length: 16 amino acids. From germline, CDR1 is LNHDA and CDR2 SQIVND (reference sequence). V gave up 3 bases and J gave up 8 bases, with 22 bases separating them. CDR3: CASSMAPGIRGSGYTF. CDR3 nucleotide sequence: TGTGCCAGTAGTATGGCGCCAGGTATTCGGGGCTCGGGCTACACCTTC.

This rearrangement joins TRBV29-1 to TRBJ2-1; 10 nucleotides agree with TRBD2. This CDR3 is built from 13 residues. Per germline, CDR1 SQVTM and CDR2 ANQGSEA. Unmatched junction bases numbered 0, after V lost 1 base and J lost 6 bases. As DNA, the CDR3 is TGCAGCGTTGAAGGACTAGCGGGCAATGAGCAGTTCTTC. Amino acids: CSVEGLAGNEQFF.

The V gene is TRBV6-6, the J gene TRBJ2-3; possible D gene TRBD1, 5 bases. The length of the CDR3 is 13 residues. V was clipped by 8 bases and J by 2 bases, with 11 bases between them. Germline CDR1 and CDR2: MNHNY and SVGAGI (reference sequence). This CDR3 reads CASLQGVTDTQYF. CDR3 nucleotides: TGTGCCAGCTTGCAGGGTGTCACAGATACGCAGTATTTT.

The chain uses TRBV7-9 and TRBJ2-3; D unresolved. The CDR3 has 13 residues. The germline CDR1 and CDR2 sequences are SEHNR and FQNEAQ (reference sequence). V shed 3 bases and J shed 4 bases, with 8 bases lying between them. The CDR3 loop is CASSLETADTQYF. The CDR3 DNA is TGTGCCAGCAGCTTGGAGACGGCAGATACGCAGTATTTT.

The rearrangement joins TRBV19 to TRBJ2-1; D may be TRBD2 (6 bases). Germline CDR1 is LNHDA and CDR2 is SQIVND (reference sequence). V was shortened by 10 bases and J by 3 bases, with 13 bases between the two germline ends. CDR3 length equals 13 residues. The CDR3 loop is CATQTRNYNEQFF. CDR3 coding DNA: TGTGCCACACAGACTAGGAACTACAATGAGCAGTTCTTC.

The chain is built from TRBV6-1 and TRBJ1-5; TRBD1 might be the D (5 bases). Germline CDR1 and CDR2: MNHNS and SASEGT. The CDR3 is 13 residues long. V lost 5 bases and J 12 bases, leaving 17 bases between the germline ends. CDR3 sequence reads: CASSPTTGGNQHF. In DNA form, the CDR3 reads TGTGCCAGCAGTCCTACAACCGGGGGGAACCAGCATTTT.

The chain couples TRBV30 to TRBJ1-5; D unclear. V was trimmed by 0 bases and J by 6 bases, leaving 9 bases between them. Germline V gene sequence: CDR1 GTSNPN, CDR2 SVGIG (reference sequence). The CDR3 length is 13 residues. CDR3 DNA: TGTGCCTGGAGTGTACTTGACGGTCAGCCCCAGCATTTT. This translates into CAWSVLDGQPQHF.

The chain is built from TRBV6-1 and TRBJ2-7; no firm D call. CDR1 is MNHNS, CDR2 SASEGT, per germline. CDR3 size: 14 residues. V was clipped by 9 bases and J by 7 bases, with 22 bases between them. For the CDR3, the DNA is TGTGCCAGAGATCGGCTCACCCCCCGGCCTGAGCAGTACTTC. As protein: CARDRLTPRPEQYF.

The chain uses TRBV2 and TRBJ2-7; D gene ambiguous. Trimming took 3 bases from V and 4 from J, leaving 16 bases between them. CDR1 and CDR2 from the germline V gene are SNHLY and FYNNEI. This CDR3 comprises 15 residues. The CDR3 nucleotides read TGTGCCAGCAGTGAGCTAGGGCTTGGTTGGTACGAGCAGTACTTC. It is translated as CASSELGLGWYEQYF. The whole variable domain, remainder taken from reference TRBV2 and TRBJ2-7, is EPEVTQTPSHQVTQMGQEVILRCVPISNHLYFYWYRQILGQKVEFLVSFYNNEISEKSEIFDDQFSVERPDGSNFTLKIRSTKLEDSAMYFCASSELGLGWYEQYFGPGTRLTVT.

V usage is TRBV2 and J usage is TRBJ1-6; 7 bases map to TRBD1. The V segment lost 8 bases and the J segment 9 bases; nucleotides outside the gene matches: 7. The germline CDR1 and CDR2 sequences are SNHLY and FYNNEI. The CDR3 has 13 residues. CDR3: CASGTGVISPLHF. The CDR3 DNA reads TGTGCCAGCGGAACAGGGGTGATTTCACCCCTCCACTTT.

This sequence joins TRBV5-1 and TRBJ2-3, with a tentative D call TRBD2 (6 bases). V was pared by 4 bases and J by 1 base, with 16 bases between. Germline loops: CDR1 SGHRS, CDR2 YFSETQ. This CDR3 has 16 residues. The CDR3 DNA sequence: TGCGCCAGCAGCGGGGGGTCTGCTAGCGGCACAGATACGCAGTATTTT. Translated: CASSGGSASGTDTQYF.

The rearrangement joins TRBV7-2 to TRBJ2-1; weak D call: TRBD1 (5 bases). With 8 bases removed from V and 1 base from J, the gap between germline ends came to 15 bases. Germline CDR1 and CDR2: SGHTA and FQGNSA. The CDR3 runs 15 residues. CDR3 region: CASASAGRSYNEQFF. DNA for the CDR3: TGTGCCAGCGCCTCGGCAGGGCGATCCTACAATGAGCAGTTCTTC.